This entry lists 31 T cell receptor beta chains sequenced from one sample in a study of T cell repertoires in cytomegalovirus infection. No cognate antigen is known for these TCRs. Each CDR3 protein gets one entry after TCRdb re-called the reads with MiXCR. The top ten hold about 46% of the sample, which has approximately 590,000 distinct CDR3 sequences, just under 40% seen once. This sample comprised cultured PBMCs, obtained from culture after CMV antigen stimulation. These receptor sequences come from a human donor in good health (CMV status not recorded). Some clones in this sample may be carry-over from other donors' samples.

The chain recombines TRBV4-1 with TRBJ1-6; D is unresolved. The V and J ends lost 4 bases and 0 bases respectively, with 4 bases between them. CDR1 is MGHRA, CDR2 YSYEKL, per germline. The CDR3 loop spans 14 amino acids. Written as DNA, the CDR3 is TGCGCCAGCAGCCGAGGCTCCTATAATTCACCCCTCCACTTT. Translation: CASSRGSYNSPLHF.

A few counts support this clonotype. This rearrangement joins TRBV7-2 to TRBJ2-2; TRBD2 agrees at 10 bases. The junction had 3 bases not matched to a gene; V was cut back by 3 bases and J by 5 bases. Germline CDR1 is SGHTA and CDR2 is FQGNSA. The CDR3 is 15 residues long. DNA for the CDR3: TGTGCCAGCAGCTTCCTAGCGGGAGAGACCGGGGAGCTGTTTTTT. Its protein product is CASSFLAGETGELFF. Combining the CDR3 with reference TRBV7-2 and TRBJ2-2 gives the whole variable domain GAGVSQSPSNKVTEKGKDVELRCDPISGHTALYWYRQSLGQGLEFLIYFQGNSAPDKSGLPSDRFSAERTGGSVSTLTIQRTQQEDSAVYLCASSFLAGETGELFFGEGSRLTVL.

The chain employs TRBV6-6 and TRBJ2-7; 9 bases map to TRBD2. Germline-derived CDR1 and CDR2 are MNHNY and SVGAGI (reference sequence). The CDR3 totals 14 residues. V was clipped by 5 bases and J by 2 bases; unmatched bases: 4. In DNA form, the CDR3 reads TGTGCCAGCAGTAACAAGCGGGAGGCCTACGAGCAGTACTTC. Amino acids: CASSNKREAYEQYF.

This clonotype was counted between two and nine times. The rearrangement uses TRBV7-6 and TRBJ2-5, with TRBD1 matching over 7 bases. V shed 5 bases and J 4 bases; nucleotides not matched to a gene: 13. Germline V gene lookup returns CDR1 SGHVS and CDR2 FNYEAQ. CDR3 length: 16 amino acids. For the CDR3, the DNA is TGTGCCAGCAGCCCGCACAGGGGCTCAGCACCAGAGACCCAGTACTTC. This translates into CASSPHRGSAPETQYF.

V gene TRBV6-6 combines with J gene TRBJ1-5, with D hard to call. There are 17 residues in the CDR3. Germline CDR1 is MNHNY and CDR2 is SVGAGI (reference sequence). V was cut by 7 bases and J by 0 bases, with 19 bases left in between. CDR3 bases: TGTGCCAGCACCCCGGGAGGGCTCGGGTATAGCAATCAGCCCCAGCATTTT. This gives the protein CASTPGGLGYSNQPQHF.

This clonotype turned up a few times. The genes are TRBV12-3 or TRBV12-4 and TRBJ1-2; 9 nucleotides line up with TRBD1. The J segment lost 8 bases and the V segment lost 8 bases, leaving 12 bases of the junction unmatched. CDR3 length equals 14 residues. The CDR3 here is CASSPGQGIRGYTF. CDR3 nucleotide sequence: TGTGCCAGCTCCCCGGGACAGGGAATAAGGGGCTACACCTTC.

The CDR3 loop is CASSPWGRNSYNEQFF. CDR3 DNA sequence: TGTGCCAGCTCACCCTGGGGCCGCAACTCCTACAATGAGCAGTTCTTC. V usage is TRBV18 and J usage is TRBJ2-1, with D possibly being TRBD1 (5 bases). Germline V gene sequence: CDR1 KGHSH, CDR2 LQKENI. The CDR3 totals 16 residues. Trimming took off 3 bases at V and 0 bases at J, with 12 bases between the two ends.

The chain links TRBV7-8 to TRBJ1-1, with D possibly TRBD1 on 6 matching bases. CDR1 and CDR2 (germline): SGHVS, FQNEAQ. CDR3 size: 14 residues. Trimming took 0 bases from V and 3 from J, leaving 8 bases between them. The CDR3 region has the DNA TGTGCCAGCAGCTTAGCCGGACAGTACACTGAAGCTTTCTTT. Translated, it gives CASSLAGQYTEAFF.

The CDR3: CASSLRSRTDNEQFF. CDR3 nucleotides: TGTGCCAGCAGCTTGAGGTCTAGGACAGACAATGAGCAGTTCTTC. The rearrangement joins TRBV7-2 to TRBJ2-1, with D tentatively TRBD1 (6 bases). This CDR3 has 15 residues. V lost 3 bases and J lost 5, with 14 bases in between. Germline CDR1 and CDR2: SGHTA and FQGNSA.

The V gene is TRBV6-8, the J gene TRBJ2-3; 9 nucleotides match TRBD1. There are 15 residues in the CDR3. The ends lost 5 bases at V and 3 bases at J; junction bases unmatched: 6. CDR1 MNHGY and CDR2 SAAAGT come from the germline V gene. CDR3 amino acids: CASSTSGQGTDTQYF. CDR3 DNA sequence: TGTGCCAGCAGTACCTCGGGACAGGGTACAGATACGCAGTATTTT.

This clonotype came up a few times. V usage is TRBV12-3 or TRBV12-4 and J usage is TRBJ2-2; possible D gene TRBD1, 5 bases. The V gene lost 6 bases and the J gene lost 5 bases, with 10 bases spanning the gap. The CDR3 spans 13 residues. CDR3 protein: CASREGVTGELFF. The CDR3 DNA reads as TGTGCCAGCAGGGAAGGGGTGACCGGGGAGCTGTTTTTT.

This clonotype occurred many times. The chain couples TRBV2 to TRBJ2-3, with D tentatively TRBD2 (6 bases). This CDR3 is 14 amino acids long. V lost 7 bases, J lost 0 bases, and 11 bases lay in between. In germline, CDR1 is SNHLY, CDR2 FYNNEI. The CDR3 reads CASKGSGSTDTQYF. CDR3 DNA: TGTGCCAGCAAGGGTAGCGGCAGCACAGATACGCAGTATTTT.

For the CDR3, the DNA is TGCGCCAGCAGCCAAGATCGTCAGGGGTCCTTTGGCTACACCTTC. Protein product: CASSQDRQGSFGYTF. The chain carries TRBV4-1 and TRBJ1-2; D possibly corresponds to TRBD1 (6 bases). Trimming pared 0 bases from V and 7 bases from J, leaving 15 bases between. CDR3 length equals 15 residues. Germline V gives CDR1 MGHRA, CDR2 YSYEKL.

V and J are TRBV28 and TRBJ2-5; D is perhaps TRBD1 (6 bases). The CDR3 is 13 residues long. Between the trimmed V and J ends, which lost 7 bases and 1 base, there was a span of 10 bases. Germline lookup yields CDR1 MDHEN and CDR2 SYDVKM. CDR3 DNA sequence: TGTGCCAGCACCTTAGGGGGCCAAGAGACCCAGTACTTC. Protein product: CASTLGGQETQYF. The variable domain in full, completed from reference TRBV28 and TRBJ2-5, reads DVKVTQSSRYLVKRTGEKVFLECVQDMDHENMFWYRQDPGLGLRLIYFSYDVKMKEKGDIPEGYSVSREKKERFSLILESASTNQTSMYLCASTLGGQETQYFGPGTRLLVL.

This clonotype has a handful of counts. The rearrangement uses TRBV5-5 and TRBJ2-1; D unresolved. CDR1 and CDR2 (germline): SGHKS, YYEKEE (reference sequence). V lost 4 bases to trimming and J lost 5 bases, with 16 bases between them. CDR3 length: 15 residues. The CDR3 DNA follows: TGTGCCAGCAGCCCATGGGTGTTGCCAAACAATGAGCAGTTCTTC. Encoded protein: CASSPWVLPNNEQFF.

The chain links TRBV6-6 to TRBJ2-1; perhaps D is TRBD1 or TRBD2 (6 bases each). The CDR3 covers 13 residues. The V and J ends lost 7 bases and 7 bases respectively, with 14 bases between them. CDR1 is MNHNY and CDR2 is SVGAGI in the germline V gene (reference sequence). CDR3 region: CASTWGAENEQFF. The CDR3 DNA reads TGTGCCAGCACTTGGGGGGCGGAGAATGAGCAGTTCTTC.

CDR3 sequence reads: CASSLWGQLNQPQHF. The CDR3 nucleotides read TGTGCCAGCAGCTTATGGGGGCAACTCAATCAGCCCCAGCATTTT. The J gene is TRBJ1-5, the V gene TRBV7-2, with a possible D match to TRBD1 (6 bases). The germline CDR1 and CDR2 sequences are SGHTA and FQGNSA. Trimming removed 2 bases from V and 3 bases from J, with 11 bases in between. This CDR3 is 15 amino acids long.

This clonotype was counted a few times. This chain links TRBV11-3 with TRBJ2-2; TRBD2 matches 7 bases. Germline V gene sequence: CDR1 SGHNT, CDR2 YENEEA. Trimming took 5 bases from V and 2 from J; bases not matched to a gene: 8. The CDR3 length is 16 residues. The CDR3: CASSHGGGLNTGELFF. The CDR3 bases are TGTGCCAGCAGCCACGGCGGGGGACTAAACACCGGGGAGCTGTTTTTT.

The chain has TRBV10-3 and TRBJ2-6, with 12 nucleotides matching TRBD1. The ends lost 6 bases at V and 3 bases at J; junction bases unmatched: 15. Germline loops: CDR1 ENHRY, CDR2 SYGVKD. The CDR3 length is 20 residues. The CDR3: CAIRGQGAQIFDGGANVLTF. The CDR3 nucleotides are TGTGCCATCAGGGGACAGGGGGCGCAGATTTTCGACGGTGGGGCCAACGTCCTGACTTTC.

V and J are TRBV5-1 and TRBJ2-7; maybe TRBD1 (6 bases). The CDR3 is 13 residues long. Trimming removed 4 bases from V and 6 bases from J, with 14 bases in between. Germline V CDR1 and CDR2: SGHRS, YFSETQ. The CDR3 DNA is TGCGCCAGCAGCGTCCCAGGGGCAGGCGAGCAGTACTTC. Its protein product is CASSVPGAGEQYF.

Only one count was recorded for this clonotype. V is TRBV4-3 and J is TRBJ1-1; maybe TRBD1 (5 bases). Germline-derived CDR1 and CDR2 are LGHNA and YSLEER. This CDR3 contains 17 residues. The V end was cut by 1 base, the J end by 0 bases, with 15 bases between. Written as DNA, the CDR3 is TGCGCCAGCAGCCAAGCGTGGGGACCCTACATGAACACTGAAGCTTTCTTT. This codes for CASSQAWGPYMNTEAFF.

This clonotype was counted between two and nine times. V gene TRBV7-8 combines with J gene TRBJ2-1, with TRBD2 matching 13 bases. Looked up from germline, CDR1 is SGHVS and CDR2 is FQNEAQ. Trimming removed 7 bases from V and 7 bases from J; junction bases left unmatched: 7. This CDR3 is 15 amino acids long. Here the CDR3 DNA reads TGTGCCAGCATCTCGGGACTAGCGGGATCAAATGAGCAGTTCTTC. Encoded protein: CASISGLAGSNEQFF.

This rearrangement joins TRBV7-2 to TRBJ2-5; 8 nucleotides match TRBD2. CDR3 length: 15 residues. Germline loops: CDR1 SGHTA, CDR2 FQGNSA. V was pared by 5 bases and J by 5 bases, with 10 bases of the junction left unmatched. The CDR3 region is CASSPLLGGGETQYF. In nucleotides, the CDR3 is TGTGCCAGCAGCCCCCTGTTGGGCGGGGGGGAGACCCAGTACTTC.

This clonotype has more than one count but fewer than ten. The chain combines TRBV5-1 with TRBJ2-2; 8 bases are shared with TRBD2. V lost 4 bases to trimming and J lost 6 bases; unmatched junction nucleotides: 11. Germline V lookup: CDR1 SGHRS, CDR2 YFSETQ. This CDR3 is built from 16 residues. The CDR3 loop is CASSLPTGTSSGELFF. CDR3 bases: TGCGCCAGCAGCCTACCAACCGGGACTAGTTCCGGGGAGCTGTTTTTT.

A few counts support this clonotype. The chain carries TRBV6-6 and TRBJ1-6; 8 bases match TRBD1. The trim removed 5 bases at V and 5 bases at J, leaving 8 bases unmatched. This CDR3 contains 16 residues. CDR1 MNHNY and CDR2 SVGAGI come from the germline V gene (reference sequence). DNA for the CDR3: TGTGCCAGCAGTCAAGCGCCGACAGGGGATAATTCACCCCTCCACTTT. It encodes CASSQAPTGDNSPLHF.

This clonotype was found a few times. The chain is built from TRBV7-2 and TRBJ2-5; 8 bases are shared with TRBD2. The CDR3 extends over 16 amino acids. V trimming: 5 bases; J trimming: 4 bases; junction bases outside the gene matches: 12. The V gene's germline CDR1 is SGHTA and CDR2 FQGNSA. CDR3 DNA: TGTGCCAGCAGCCCGCGGGTAGCGGGGTTAGGAGAGACCCAGTACTTC. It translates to CASSPRVAGLGETQYF.

CDR3 nucleotide sequence: TGTGCCAGCAGCTGGGACCAAAGCTCCTACGAGCAGTACTTC. This sequence encodes CASSWDQSSYEQYF. This sequence joins TRBV5-4 and TRBJ2-7; tentatively, D is TRBD1 or TRBD2 (5 bases each). Germline assignment: CDR1 SGHNT and CDR2 YYREEE (reference sequence). The ends were cut back, 3 bases at V and 0 bases at J, with 10 bases in the middle. The CDR3 sequence is 14 residues long.

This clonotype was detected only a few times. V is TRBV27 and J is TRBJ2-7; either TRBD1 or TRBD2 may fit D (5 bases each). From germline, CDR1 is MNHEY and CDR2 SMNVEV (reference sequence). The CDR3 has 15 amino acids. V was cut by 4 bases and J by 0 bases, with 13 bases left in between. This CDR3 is CASSSNWGNSYEQYF. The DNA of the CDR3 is TGTGCCAGCAGTTCCAATTGGGGGAACTCCTACGAGCAGTACTTC.

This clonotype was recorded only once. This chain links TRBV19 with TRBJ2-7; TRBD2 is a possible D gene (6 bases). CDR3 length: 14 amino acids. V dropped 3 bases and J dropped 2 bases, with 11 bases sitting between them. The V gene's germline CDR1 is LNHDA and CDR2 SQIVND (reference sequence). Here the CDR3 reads CASSIGGGPYEQYF. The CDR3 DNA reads TGTGCCAGTAGTATCGGAGGAGGGCCCTACGAGCAGTACTTC.

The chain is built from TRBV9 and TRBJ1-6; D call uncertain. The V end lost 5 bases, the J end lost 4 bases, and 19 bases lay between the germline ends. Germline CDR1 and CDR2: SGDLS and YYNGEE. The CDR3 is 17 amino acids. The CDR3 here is CASSFSAGQFYNSPLHF. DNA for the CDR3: TGTGCCAGCAGTTTCTCAGCCGGCCAATTTTATAATTCACCCCTCCACTTT.

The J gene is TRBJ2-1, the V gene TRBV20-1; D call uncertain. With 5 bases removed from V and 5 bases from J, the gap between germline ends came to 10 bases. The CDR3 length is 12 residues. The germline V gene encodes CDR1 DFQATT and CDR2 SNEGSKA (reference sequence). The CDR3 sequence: CSASTGNNEQFF. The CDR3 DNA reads TGCAGTGCTTCGACTGGGAACAATGAGCAGTTCTTC.